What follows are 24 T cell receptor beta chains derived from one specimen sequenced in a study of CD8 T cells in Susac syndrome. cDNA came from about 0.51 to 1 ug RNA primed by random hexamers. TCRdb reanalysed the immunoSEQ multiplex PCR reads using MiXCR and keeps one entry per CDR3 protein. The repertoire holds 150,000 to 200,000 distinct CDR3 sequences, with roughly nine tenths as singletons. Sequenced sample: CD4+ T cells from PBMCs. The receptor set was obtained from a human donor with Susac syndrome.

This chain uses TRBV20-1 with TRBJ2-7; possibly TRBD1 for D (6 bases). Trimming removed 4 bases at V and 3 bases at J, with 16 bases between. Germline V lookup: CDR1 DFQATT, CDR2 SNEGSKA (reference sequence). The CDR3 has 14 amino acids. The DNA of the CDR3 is TGCAGTGCTAAGGGACACGCGATTTACTACGAGCAGTACTTC. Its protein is CSAKGHAIYYEQYF.

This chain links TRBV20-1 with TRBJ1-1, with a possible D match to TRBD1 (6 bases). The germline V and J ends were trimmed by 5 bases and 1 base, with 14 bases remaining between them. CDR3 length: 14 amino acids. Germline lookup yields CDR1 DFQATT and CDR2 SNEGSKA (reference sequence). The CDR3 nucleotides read TGCAGTGCTGCCTTTGGGGGGCCGAACACTGAAGCTTTCTTT. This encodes CSAAFGGPNTEAFF.

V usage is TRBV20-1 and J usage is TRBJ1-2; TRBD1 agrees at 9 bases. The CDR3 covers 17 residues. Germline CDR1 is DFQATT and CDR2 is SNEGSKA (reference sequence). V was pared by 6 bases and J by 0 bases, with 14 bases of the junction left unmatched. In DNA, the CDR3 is TGCAGTGCCACCGCGGGACAGGGTCTACGATCTAACTATGGCTACACCTTC. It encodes CSATAGQGLRSNYGYTF.

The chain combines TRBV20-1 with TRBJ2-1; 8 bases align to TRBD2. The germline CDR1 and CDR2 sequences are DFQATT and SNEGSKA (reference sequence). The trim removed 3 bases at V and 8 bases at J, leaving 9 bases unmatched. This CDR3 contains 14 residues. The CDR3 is CSASLSSGPDEQFF. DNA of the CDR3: TGCAGTGCTAGTCTTTCTAGCGGGCCCGATGAGCAGTTCTTC.

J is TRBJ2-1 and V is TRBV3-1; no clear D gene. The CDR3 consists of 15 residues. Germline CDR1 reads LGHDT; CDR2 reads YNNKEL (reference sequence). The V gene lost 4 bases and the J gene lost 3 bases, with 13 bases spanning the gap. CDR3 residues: CASSPGSRSYNEQFF. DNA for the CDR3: TGTGCCAGCAGCCCAGGTAGTAGAAGCTACAATGAGCAGTTCTTC.

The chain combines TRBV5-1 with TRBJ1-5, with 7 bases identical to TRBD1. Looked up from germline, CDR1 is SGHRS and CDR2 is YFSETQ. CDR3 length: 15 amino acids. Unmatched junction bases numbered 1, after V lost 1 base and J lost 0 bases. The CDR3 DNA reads TGCGCCAGCAGCTTGACAGGGGTTAGCAATCAGCCCCAGCATTTT. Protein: CASSLTGVSNQPQHF.

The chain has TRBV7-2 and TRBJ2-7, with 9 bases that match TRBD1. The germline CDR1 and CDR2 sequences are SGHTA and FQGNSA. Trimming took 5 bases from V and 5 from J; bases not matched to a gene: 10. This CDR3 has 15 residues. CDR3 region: CASSPRRGQGHEQYF. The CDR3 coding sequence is TGTGCCAGCAGCCCCAGGCGGGGACAGGGCCACGAGCAGTACTTC. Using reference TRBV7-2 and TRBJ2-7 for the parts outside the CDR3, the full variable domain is GAGVSQSPSNKVTEKGKDVELRCDPISGHTALYWYRQSLGQGLEFLIYFQGNSAPDKSGLPSDRFSAERTGGSVSTLTIQRTQQEDSAVYLCASSPRRGQGHEQYFGPGTRLTVT.

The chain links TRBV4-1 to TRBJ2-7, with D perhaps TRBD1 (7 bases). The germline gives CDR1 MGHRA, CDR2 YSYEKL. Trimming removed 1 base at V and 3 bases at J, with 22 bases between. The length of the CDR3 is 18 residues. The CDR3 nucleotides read TGCGCCAGCAGCCAAGCCCCCGGGACAGCGGAGGGTAACTACGAGCAGTACTTC. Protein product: CASSQAPGTAEGNYEQYF.

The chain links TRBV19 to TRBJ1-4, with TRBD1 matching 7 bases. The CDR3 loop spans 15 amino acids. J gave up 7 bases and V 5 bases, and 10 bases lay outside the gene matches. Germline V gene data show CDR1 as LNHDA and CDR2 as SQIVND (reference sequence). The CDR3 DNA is TGTGCCAGTAGTGCTGGACAGGTTCGTGGTGAAAAACTGTTTTTT. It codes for CASSAGQVRGEKLFF. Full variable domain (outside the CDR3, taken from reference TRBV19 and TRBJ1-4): DGGITQSPKYLFRKEGQNVTLSCEQNLNHDAMYWYRQDPGQGLRLIYYSQIVNDFQKGDIAEGYSVSREKKESFPLTVTSAQKNPTAFYLCASSAGQVRGEKLFFGSGTQLSVL.

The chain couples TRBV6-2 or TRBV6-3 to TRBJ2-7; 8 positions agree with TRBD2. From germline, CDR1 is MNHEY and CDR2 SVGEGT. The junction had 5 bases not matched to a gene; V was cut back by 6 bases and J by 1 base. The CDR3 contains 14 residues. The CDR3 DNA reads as TGTGCCAGCAGAGTAGCGGGGATATCCTACGAGCAGTACTTC. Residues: CASRVAGISYEQYF.

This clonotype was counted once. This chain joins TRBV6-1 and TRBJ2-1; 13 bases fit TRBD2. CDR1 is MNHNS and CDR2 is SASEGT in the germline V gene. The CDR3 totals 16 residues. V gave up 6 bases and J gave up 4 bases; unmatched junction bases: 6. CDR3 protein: CASRRTLAGGYNEQFF. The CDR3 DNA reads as TGTGCCAGCAGGCGAACACTAGCGGGAGGGTACAATGAGCAGTTCTTC.

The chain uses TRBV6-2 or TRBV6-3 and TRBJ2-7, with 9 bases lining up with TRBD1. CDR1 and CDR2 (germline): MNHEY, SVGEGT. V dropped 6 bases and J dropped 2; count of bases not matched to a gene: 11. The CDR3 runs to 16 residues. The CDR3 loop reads CASSTRTGAITYEQYF. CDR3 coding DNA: TGTGCCAGCAGCACTCGGACAGGGGCAATCACCTACGAGCAGTACTTC.

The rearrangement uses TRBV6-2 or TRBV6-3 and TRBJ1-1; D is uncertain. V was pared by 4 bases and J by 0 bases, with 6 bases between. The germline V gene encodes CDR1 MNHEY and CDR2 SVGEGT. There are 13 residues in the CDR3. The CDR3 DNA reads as TGTGCCAGCAGTTTTAGGCTGAACACTGAAGCTTTCTTT. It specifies CASSFRLNTEAFF.

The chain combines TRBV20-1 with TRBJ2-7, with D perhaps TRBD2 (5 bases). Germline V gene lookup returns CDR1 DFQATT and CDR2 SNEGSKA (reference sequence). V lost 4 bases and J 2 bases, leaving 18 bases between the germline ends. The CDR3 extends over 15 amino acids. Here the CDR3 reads CSAKESTGNPYEQYF. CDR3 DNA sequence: TGCAGTGCTAAGGAGAGTACCGGGAACCCCTACGAGCAGTACTTC.

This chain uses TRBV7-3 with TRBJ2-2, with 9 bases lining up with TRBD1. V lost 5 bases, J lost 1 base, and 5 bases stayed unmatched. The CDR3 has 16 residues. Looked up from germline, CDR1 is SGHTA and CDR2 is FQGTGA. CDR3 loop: CASSPLDRGNTGELFF. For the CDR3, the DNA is TGTGCCAGCAGCCCTCTGGACAGGGGGAACACCGGGGAGCTGTTTTTT.

The CDR3 sequence is CASSKSGVQPQHF. The CDR3 DNA reads as TGTGCCAGCAGTAAATCGGGGGTTCAGCCCCAGCATTTT. The rearrangement links TRBV12-3 or TRBV12-4 to TRBJ1-5, with D possibly being TRBD1 (5 bases). V lost 5 bases and J lost 6, with 11 bases in between. CDR3 size: 13 residues.

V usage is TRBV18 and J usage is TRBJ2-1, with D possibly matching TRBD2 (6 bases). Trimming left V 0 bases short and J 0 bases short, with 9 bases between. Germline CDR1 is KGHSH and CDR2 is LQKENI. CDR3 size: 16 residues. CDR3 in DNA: TGTGCCAGCTCACCACCGGCGGGAAGCTCCTACAATGAGCAGTTCTTC. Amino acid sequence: CASSPPAGSSYNEQFF. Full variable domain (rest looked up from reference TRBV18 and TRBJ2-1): NAGVMQNPRHLVRRRGQEARLRCSPMKGHSHVYWYRQLPEEGLKFMVYLQKENIIDESGMPKERFSAEFPKEGPSILRIQQVVRGDSAAYFCASSPPAGSSYNEQFFGPGTRLTVL.

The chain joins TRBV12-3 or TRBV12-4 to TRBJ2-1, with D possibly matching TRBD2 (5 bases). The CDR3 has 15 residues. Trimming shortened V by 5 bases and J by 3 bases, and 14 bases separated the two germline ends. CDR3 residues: CASSPAGVFYNEQFF. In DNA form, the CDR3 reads TGTGCCAGCAGTCCCGCCGGGGTTTTCTACAATGAGCAGTTCTTC.

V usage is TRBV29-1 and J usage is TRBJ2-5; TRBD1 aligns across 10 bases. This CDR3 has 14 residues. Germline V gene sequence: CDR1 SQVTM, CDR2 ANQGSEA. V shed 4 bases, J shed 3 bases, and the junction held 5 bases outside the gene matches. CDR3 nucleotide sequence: TGCAGCGTTGGAAAGACAGGGGGCGAAGAGACCCAGTACTTC. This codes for CSVGKTGGEETQYF.

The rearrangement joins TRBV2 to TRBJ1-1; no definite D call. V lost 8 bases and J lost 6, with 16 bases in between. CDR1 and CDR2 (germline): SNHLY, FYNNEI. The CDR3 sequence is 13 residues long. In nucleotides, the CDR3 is TGTGCCAGCCACGCCTCCGGGAATGCTGAAGCTTTCTTT. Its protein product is CASHASGNAEAFF.

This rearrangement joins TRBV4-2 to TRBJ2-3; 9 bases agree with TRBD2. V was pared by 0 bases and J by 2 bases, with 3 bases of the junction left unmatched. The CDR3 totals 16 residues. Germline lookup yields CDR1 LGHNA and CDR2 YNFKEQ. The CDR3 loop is CASSQDKRGDTDTQYF. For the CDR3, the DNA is TGTGCCAGCAGCCAAGATAAGCGGGGGGACACAGATACGCAGTATTTT.

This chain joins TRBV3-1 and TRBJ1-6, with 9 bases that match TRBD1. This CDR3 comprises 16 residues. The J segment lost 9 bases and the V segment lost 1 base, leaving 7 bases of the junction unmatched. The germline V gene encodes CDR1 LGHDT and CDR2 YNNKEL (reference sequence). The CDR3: CASSQGPGTGSSPLHF. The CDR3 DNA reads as TGTGCCAGCAGCCAAGGACCAGGGACAGGGAGTTCACCCCTCCACTTT.

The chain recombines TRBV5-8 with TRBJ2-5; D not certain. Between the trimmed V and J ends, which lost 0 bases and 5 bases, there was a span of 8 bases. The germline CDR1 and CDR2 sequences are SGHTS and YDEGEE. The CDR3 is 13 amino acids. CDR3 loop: CASSLGGLETQYF. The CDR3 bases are TGTGCCAGCAGCTTGGGGGGATTGGAGACCCAGTACTTC.

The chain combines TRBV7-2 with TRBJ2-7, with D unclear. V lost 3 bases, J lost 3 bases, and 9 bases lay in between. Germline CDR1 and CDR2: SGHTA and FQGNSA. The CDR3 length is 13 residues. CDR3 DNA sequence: TGTGCCAGCAGCTTCGACATCAACTACGAGCAGTACTTC. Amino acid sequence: CASSFDINYEQYF.